This is a list of T cell receptor beta chains from one sample in a study of response to subunit inactivated influenza vaccine. Via MiXCR, TCRdb re-called the RT-PCR reads, giving one row per CDR3 protein. The sample has 250,000 to 350,000 distinct CDR3 sequences; roughly 22% are singletons. The source was PBMCs from blood, collected less than 22 months after vaccination. These receptors all stem from a man aged 45-69 years who received an inactivated influenza vaccine. Both conserved end residues are trimmed from each CDR3. Fields, in order: CDR3 protein, J gene, CDR3 length, V gene.

ASSPDQDRVEGYT | TRBJ1-2 | 13 | TRBV18
ATSVGTGGSLAKNIQY | TRBJ2-4 | 16 | TRBV15
SVVGFETKYEQY | TRBJ2-7 | 12 | TRBV29-1
ASSHEGAYGYT | TRBJ1-2 | 11 | TRBV4-2
ASSMAQTNTEAF | TRBJ1-1 | 12 | TRBV19
ASSLPTGRVAEAF | TRBJ1-1 | 13 | TRBV7-2
ASSPTRTAYGYT | TRBJ1-2 | 12 | TRBV12-3/TRBV12-4
ASSSRDLWNSPLH | TRBJ1-6 | 13 | TRBV5-1
ATSDPQTAGANVLT | TRBJ2-6 | 14 | TRBV24-1
ASRKTGLSGNTIY | TRBJ1-3 | 13 | TRBV6-1
AISEGRTPNYGYT | TRBJ1-2 | 13 | TRBV10-3
SVAASGTTDTQY | TRBJ2-3 | 12 | TRBV29-1
ASSLVSLAGSYEQY | TRBJ2-7 | 14 | TRBV28
ASRPGQGRGSYEQY | TRBJ2-7 | 14 | TRBV6-2/TRBV6-3
ASSLTDTSPLH | TRBJ1-6 | 11 | TRBV3-1
ASSRTSTGLGNGYGYT | TRBJ1-2 | 16 | TRBV11-1
ASSRVYDSNQPEH | TRBJ1-5 | 13 | TRBV27
ASSRYRDTAYEQY | TRBJ2-7 | 13 | TRBV4-3
ASSNREYTEAF | TRBJ1-1 | 11 | TRBV6-2/TRBV6-3
SARDGLFSYEQY | TRBJ2-7 | 12 | TRBV20-1
ASSLAGDSNYGYT | TRBJ1-2 | 13 | TRBV5-5
ASTGGSTGELF | TRBJ2-2 | 11 | TRBV9
ASSGGGGYEQY | TRBJ2-7 | 11 | TRBV4-3
SAERTEYNEQF | TRBJ2-1 | 11 | TRBV20-1
AISDVAGSSYNEQF | TRBJ2-1 | 14 | TRBV10-3
ASSLSSGVITGELF | TRBJ2-2 | 14 | TRBV7-2
ASGQDPGQGFGYGYT | TRBJ1-2 | 15 | TRBV4-3
SAPTRPYNEQF | TRBJ2-1 | 11 | TRBV29-1
ASSRGRDTPRYTQY | TRBJ2-3 | 14 | TRBV5-8
ASSSSYEGTGGVGYGYT | TRBJ1-2 | 17 | TRBV5-1
ASSEFYAGELF | TRBJ2-2 | 11 | TRBV2
SVGGGSRMNTEAF | TRBJ1-1 | 13 | TRBV29-1
ASSLAIYGYT | TRBJ1-2 | 10 | TRBV12-3/TRBV12-4
ASSLGQANEQF | TRBJ2-1 | 11 | TRBV5-1
ASSRQGFNQPQH | TRBJ1-5 | 12 | TRBV6-2/TRBV6-3
ASSQSRGFRDSVGNEQF | TRBJ2-1 | 17 | TRBV23-1
ASSSGAGTGRGDTQY | TRBJ2-3 | 15 | TRBV5-1
ASSLQATEAF | TRBJ1-1 | 10 | TRBV5-1
AWSVSVYEQY | TRBJ2-7 | 10 | TRBV30
ASSHMDGSYEQY | TRBJ2-7 | 12 | TRBV4-1
ASSQDPTGFQPQH | TRBJ1-5 | 13 | TRBV4-2
ASSLTRTGHGTDTQY | TRBJ2-3 | 15 | TRBV11-2
AISEGLNQPQH | TRBJ1-5 | 11 | TRBV10-3
ASSPLRKHEQY | TRBJ2-7 | 11 | TRBV7-2
ASSQYDSLGEQF | TRBJ2-1 | 12 | TRBV3-1